This T cell receptor beta chain was retrieved from a study of blood T cell repertoires in COVID-19. Methods used by the authors: Amplified reference gene primers provided the basis for estimating nucleated cell counts. Profiled with immunoSEQ multiplex PCR; TCRdb holds only in-frame clones, not every one. For V, J and clone size, that table is used; D and trimming come from the DNA. The sample has 55,000 to 75,000 clones, 90% seen once. This TCR was sampled from a man aged 55 to 70 with acute or convalescent COVID-19. Sequenced: peripheral blood.

CDR3 DNA sequence: TGTGCCACCAGTTTTACTAGCGCGGGCAATGAGCAGTTCTTC. Protein sequence: CATSFTSAGNEQFF. The chain combines TRBV24-1 with TRBJ2-1, with 7 bases aligning to TRBD2. Trimming cost V 6 bases and J 6 bases; bases outside gene matches: 7. Germline CDR1 is KGHDR and CDR2 is SFDVKD. CDR3 length: 14 residues.